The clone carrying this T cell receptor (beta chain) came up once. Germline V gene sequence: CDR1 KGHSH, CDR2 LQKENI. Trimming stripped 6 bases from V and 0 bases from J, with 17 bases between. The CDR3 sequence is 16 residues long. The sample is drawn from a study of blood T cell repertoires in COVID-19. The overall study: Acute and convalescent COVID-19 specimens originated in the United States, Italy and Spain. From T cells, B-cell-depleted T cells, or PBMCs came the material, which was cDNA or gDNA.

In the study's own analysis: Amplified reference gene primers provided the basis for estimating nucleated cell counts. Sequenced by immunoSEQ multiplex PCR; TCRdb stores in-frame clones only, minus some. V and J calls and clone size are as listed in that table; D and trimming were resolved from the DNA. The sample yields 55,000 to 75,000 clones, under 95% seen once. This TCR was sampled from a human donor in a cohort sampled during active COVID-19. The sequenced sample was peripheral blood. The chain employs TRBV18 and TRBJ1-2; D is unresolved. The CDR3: CASSREAVIANYGYTF. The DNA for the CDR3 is TGTGCCAGCTCCCGGGAGGCGGTTATAGCTAACTATGGCTACACCTTC.